The sequence of this T cell receptor (beta chain) was determined in a study of cytomegalovirus exposure and HLA in healthy donors (dated by TCRdb to 2015 to 2018). Regarding the study in general: An earlier analysis of a few hundred of the donors reported about 300 Gb of sequence data and some 110 million unique TCR beta sequences obtained from about 180 million T cells. An early release covering more than 500 HLA-typed donors comprised 250 to 350 gigabases of sequencing data and 85 million or so unique TCR sequences. Of the 300 to 450 genotyped donors, approximately 81% were placed in the genetic ancestry cluster associated with self-reported Caucasian donors. The study aimed to test whether signatures of past pathogen exposure could be identified by cataloging public T cell receptors. The T cell repertoires of 700 or so subjects were profiled by immunosequencing and related to cytomegalovirus serostatus. Along with the approximately 650-subject first cohort, a separate validation cohort of roughly 110 different subjects was used. The study combined high-throughput TCR immunosequencing, statistical association of individual TCRs with disease status, and machine learning to predict cytomegalovirus infection status. In a later analysis, previously published TCR beta repertoires from some 640 donors were re-analyzed and high-resolution HLA genotyping was added so that TCR occurrence patterns could be studied. In the later analysis, no new phenotypic data were used to find candidate immune exposures; instead, reliance was placed on TCR beta sequences and their occurrence across donors. An earlier analysis of several hundred of the donors applied high-throughput TCR beta sequencing to assess whether each TCR beta V gene segment acted as functional or pseudogenic. Donor age, sex, ethnicity and CMV serostatus were compiled alongside the repertoire data. Genome-wide SNP genotypes for about 60% of the 666 donors were used in a later genetic analysis, which treated that subset as a discovery cohort. All discovery cohort repertoires had been generated on a single sequencing platform. HLA typing covered class I and class II loci at four-digit resolution. Typing coverage differed by locus: A, B, C, DRB1 and DQB1 were typed in roughly 620-640 donors, DQA1 in around 500, DPA1 in some 610, and DPB1 in 400 to 480. Because of strong linkage in the cohort, 4 to 6 DR-DQ haplotypes were treated as single units for association and clustering. Across approximately 420 genotyped donors of the cohort, an average of about 240,000 unique TCR beta nucleotide sequences per donor were sequenced, and approximately 19% of those sequences were non-productive.

Reading from cysteine to phenylalanine, the CDR3 counts 15 amino acids. Of the read, only the CDR3 DNA is kept; its 45 bases are in frame from base 1. V is cut back by 9 bases and J by 3 bases, with 14 bases in the junction unmatched. From a lookup of the germline V gene (reference sequence), CDR1 and CDR2 are MNHEY and SMNVEV. This clone turned up a few times. It lacks a known antigen. There are no base qualities to consult, and no much larger clone falls within one base. The protocol used for the library was the immunoSEQ multiplex PCR assay. For the multiplex PCR, a mixture combining 60 forward primers for TCR Vbeta segments and 13 reverse primers for TCR Jbeta segments was used. Amplification of the CDR3 region of rearranged TCR beta genes was performed with a multiplex PCR assay on genomic DNA. On the Illumina HiSeq System, the amplified TCR beta libraries were sequenced as 87-base-pair reads. For the original study's pipeline: A later analysis tallied tens of millions of unique TCR beta chains across the roughly 610 repertoires, and approximately 9.9 million of those chains were shared by two or more donors. Raw reads were error-corrected and collapsed into unique sequences by a nearest-neighbor algorithm in which closely related sequences were merged to remove PCR and sequencing errors. V, D and J gene segments were assigned by aligning CDR3 sequences to IMGT reference sequences. Each retained sequence needed at least a six-nucleotide match to both a V gene segment and a J gene segment. A rearrangement counted as productive if the CDR3 had no stop codons and remained in frame with V and J, and every other rearrangement counted as non-productive. CDR3 was defined by IMGT convention, running from the second conserved V-encoded cysteine to the conserved J-encoded phenylalanine. The earlier analysis of 500 to 650 of the donors excluded any sequence lacking an unambiguous match to a single V gene segment. An earlier analysis of some 610 of the donors called V segments functional above 56.7% productive rearrangements and segregating when the between-donor standard deviation exceeded 5%. To diagnose cytomegalovirus status from the catalog of TCR beta chain sequences, a statistical classification framework was built. In a later analysis, TCR nucleotide sequences were compared against IMGT/GENE-DB human TR gene sequences so that V and J genes could be assigned. In a later analysis, CDR3 sequences and most-parsimonious VDJ recombination scenarios were assigned using the TCRdist pipeline. In a later analysis, each TCR beta chain was defined by its CDR3 amino acid sequence together with its V-gene family, and reads lacking a unique V-gene family were excluded. To address suspected cross-contamination and a sequencing artifact, a later analysis removed a few hundred highly shared, low-generation-probability nucleotide sequences. In a later analysis, a clonal expansion index for each public chain was calculated from normalized within-repertoire ranks of inferred template counts. Generation probabilities in a later analysis came from a VDJ recombination model fitted to out-of-frame rearrangements, and those results were checked against IGoR. A later analysis scored TCR-TCR, TCR-HLA and TCR-CMV co-occurrence with hypergeometric tests, applying a repertoire-size bias correction to TCR pairs. In a later analysis, false discovery rates were estimated by permuting HLA or CMV assignments 20 times. In a later analysis, co-occurring TCRs were grouped using DBSCAN, with TCRdist sequence similarity added in when clustering inside HLA-allele-positive subsets. Co-occurrence clustering excluded repertoires with fewer than 30,000 or more than 120,000 public chains, plus five with anomalous nucleotide sharing. TCRdb stores this immuneACCESS table with in-frame sequences only. Part of the clones is absent; in the studies checked, under half of the shortfall reflects unresolved V genes, and no reason is known for the rest. V, J and clone size are those of that table, while D and trimming were read from the DNA. The sample contains 120,000 to 150,000 clones, roughly 80% of them found a single time. The ten biggest clones cover more than 4.5% of the sample.

The cohort consisted of 600 or so healthy bone marrow donors. At the time of sampling, all cohort members were nominally healthy, though unrecorded immune exposures were likely present. The donor was CMV seronegative and was included in the group of a few hundred seronegative cohort members. Each donor provided a peripheral blood sample, and peripheral blood mononuclear cells were used for TCR beta sequencing. The Qiagen DNeasy Blood Extraction Kit was used to extract genomic DNA from the blood cell samples. Study-wide conclusions, independent of this receptor: In a later genetic analysis, fewer N-insertions in productive TCRs were reported among donors in an Asian-associated ancestry cluster than the roughly 670-donor mean. In a later analysis, most CMV-associated TCR beta chains were found to appear HLA-restricted, with HLA associations seemingly driven largely by CMV exposure. A later analysis found that TCR association rates varied across HLA loci, with DRB1 alleles showing the most associated TCRs and HLA-C alleles the fewest. The study listed 150 to 200 TCR beta chains as associated with cytomegalovirus. In a later analysis, some 17,000 TCR beta sequences were associated with specific HLA alleles at a false discovery rate of 0.05. Presence/absence analyses assumed roughly uniform sequencing depth across donors, an assumption that may not hold. V-gene and J-gene trimming of TCR beta chains was associated with a missense DCLRE1C variant in a later genetic analysis, and the association was replicated in an independent cohort. The sequencing pipeline was judged likely to have produced a cluster of highly shared sequence variants as a technical artifact. It was suggested by the authors that the approach could potentially be generalized to other disease states and immunological phenotypes. The earlier analysis of about 600 of the donors excluded approximately 15 rarely observed V segments, including chromosome 9 orphons, because counts were too low. The only immune exposure information available for the cohort was CMV serostatus. In this cohort, only TCR beta chains were sequenced, and detectable features were limited by the absence of alpha or paired-chain data. A further reported finding was that TCR beta sequences accurately predicted the HLA-A and HLA-B alleles for most subjects in the first cohort. Most TCR sequences were observed very rarely across donors, whereas some public TCRs were present in many individuals. An earlier analysis of approximately 530 of the donors showed that most TCR beta V segments appeared in productive rearrangements either about 87% or about 30% of the time, which broadly matched IMGT annotations. Because the 87-base-pair reads could not distinguish some IMGT-functional V segments, including TRBV6-2 and TRBV6-3, those segments were excluded. Assigning TCR associations to individual alleles was difficult when HLA alleles, especially DR and DQ, strongly co-occurred. In vitro tests confirmed that a few of the cytomegalovirus-associated TCR beta chains recognize cytomegalovirus antigens. In a later analysis, HLA-associated TCR beta chains showed more clonal expansion and lower generation probabilities than non-associated chains that were equally common. Linkage disequilibrium might explain the correlated functional status among segregating V segments, but an unknown experimental factor could not be excluded. HLA typing was unavailable for some donors at each locus, so association tests used only the typed subset. A later analysis reported that several top co-occurrence clusters appeared linked to parvovirus B19, influenza, CMV and Epstein-Barr virus. In both the original and validation cohorts, the classifier was reported to diagnose cytomegalovirus status with high specificity and sensitivity.

The rearrangement joined TRBV27 to TRBJ2-7; 7 bases in the middle match TRBD1. The TCR was taken from a woman aged 50 to 60 in good health and CMV-seronegative. The specimen sequenced was PBMCs. The CDR3 region: CASSVGTATHYEQYF. The base sequence is TGTGCCAGTTCCGTTGGGACAGCGACTCACTACGAGCAGTACTTC.